Listed below are T cell receptor beta chains from one sample, sequenced in a study of T cells in localized non-small cell lung cancer. Here immunoSEQ multiplex PCR was the method, and the copy in TCRdb shows in-frame clones only, minus some. The sample consists of 1,400 or so clones, 20% to 25% of them appearing once. Source: normal lung tissue next to the tumor, taken before any cancer treatment. These receptors were collected from a female donor of 60 years or more with stage II squamous cell lung carcinoma. Each CDR3 is given with its conserved first and last residue. Each record gives: D gene, clone size, V gene, J gene, CDR3 DNA, CDR3 protein. The D gene is left open where the match is weak. Size is stated for part of the rows, as once, few or many counts, or as a class when the clone is expanded.

>TRBD1|large|TRBV11-3|TRBJ1-1
TGTGCCAGCAGCTCGGCCGGGACAGGGCCCGAAAAAGCTTTCTTT
CASSSAGTGPEKAFF
>TRBD1|.|TRBV28|TRBJ2-5
TGTGCCAGCAGTGGGACAGGGAGACAAGAGACCCAGTACTTC
CASSGTGRQETQYF
>TRBD1|.|TRBV18|TRBJ1-2
TGTGCCAGCTCACCTTGGGGACAGTCGATGGGCTACACCTTC
CASSPWGQSMGYTF
>.|.|TRBV12-5|TRBJ2-1
TGTGCTAGTGGTTTGCATACCGGCAATGAGCAGTTCTTC
CASGLHTGNEQFF
>.|.|TRBV19|TRBJ2-1
TGTGCCAGTAGCTTTAGGGGTACGGACAATGAGCAGTTCTTC
CASSFRGTDNEQFF
>TRBD2|.|TRBV4-1|TRBJ2-2
TGCGCCAGCAGCCAAGTCCCCCTCAGCGGGGGGGCCCTCGGGGAGCTGTTTTTT
CASSQVPLSGGALGELFF
>TRBD2|.|TRBV28|TRBJ2-3
TGTGCCAGCAGACAGCGGGAGACCGTAGATACGCAGTATTTT
CASRQRETVDTQYF
>TRBD1|few|TRBV6-8|TRBJ2-3
TGTGCCAGCAGTTACTACAGGGGGGTGGTTAATGATACGCAGTATTTT
CASSYYRGVVNDTQYF
>TRBD1|.|TRBV30|TRBJ2-3
TGTGCCTGGAGTGATTCAGGGGGAACAGATACGCAGTATTTT
CAWSDSGGTDTQYF
>TRBD1|.|TRBV29-1|TRBJ2-7
TGCAGCGTTGAAGGACTGGGACAGGGGGCACTACCCTACGAGCAGTACTTC
CSVEGLGQGALPYEQYF
>TRBD1|.|TRBV10-3|TRBJ2-3
TGTGCCATCAGTGAGCCGACAGGGGGCATAGCAGATACGCAGTATTTT
CAISEPTGGIADTQYF
>.|.|TRBV6-8|TRBJ1-1
TGTGCCATCAGTGTAGAGGCGCACACTGAAGCTTTCTTT
CAISVEAHTEAFF
>.|.|TRBV29-1|TRBJ2-1
TGCAGCGTTGAAACAGGGTCCCAGGAGCAGTTCTTC
CSVETGSQEQFF
>.|few|TRBV6-7|TRBJ2-1
TGTGCCAGCAGTGACCCGGATGAGCAGTTCTTC
CASSDPDEQFF
>.|.|TRBV30|TRBJ2-7
TGTGCCTGGAGTGTACGGTACGAGCAGTACTTC
CAWSVRYEQYF
>.|.|TRBV6-8|TRBJ2-1
TGTGCCAGCAGTGTTAGCGGACAAACGGGAAATGAGCAGTTCTTC
CASSVSGQTGNEQFF
>.|.|TRBV6-8|TRBJ2-1
TGTGCCAGCAGTTACGGCGGGACCTTCTCCTACAATGAGCAGTTCTTC
CASSYGGTFSYNEQFF
>TRBD2|.|TRBV6-8|TRBJ2-1
TGTGCCAGCTCCCGGCTAGCGGGGGGTCGTGAGCAGTTCTTC
CASSRLAGGREQFF
>TRBD1|few|TRBV9|TRBJ1-2
TGTGCCAGCAGGACGGGGGACAGTGTGGCTTCTCGTCATAACTATGGCTACACCTTC
CASRTGDSVASRHNYGYTF
>.|large|TRBV6-8|TRBJ1-1
TGTGCCAGCGGAAGGGACCCGAACACTGAAGCTTTCTTT
CASGRDPNTEAFF
>.|.|TRBV19|TRBJ2-2
TGTGCCAGTAGTATAGACCCCCTCAGGCGGGACTTGGACGGGGAGCTGTTTTTT
CASSIDPLRRDLDGELFF
>TRBD2|large|TRBV6-8|TRBJ2-7
TGTGCCAGCAGAAAGCGGGAGGGCTACGAGCAGTACTTC
CASRKREGYEQYF